The 23 T cell receptor beta chains reported below all come from one sample, sequenced in a study of blood T cell repertoires in COVID-19. Clones were sequenced by immunoSEQ multiplex PCR, and TCRdb holds only the in-frame ones, with some missing. The table lists 80,000 or so clones, approximately 89% of them singletons. Sequenced: peripheral blood. These TCRs come from a man between 50 and 59 years old with acute or convalescent COVID-19.

This rearrangement joins TRBV11-2 to TRBJ2-3, with D maybe TRBD2 (5 bases). Trimming removed 4 bases from V and 5 bases from J, with 25 bases in between. The germline gives CDR1 SGHAT, CDR2 FQNNGV. The CDR3 is made up of 18 amino acids. The CDR3 loop reads CASSSIVHKAGLGDTQYF. The CDR3 coding sequence is TGTGCCAGCAGCTCCATTGTCCACAAGGCGGGTCTAGGAGATACGCAGTATTTT.

This clone was recorded only once. The rearrangement links TRBV6-1 to TRBJ1-4, with D maybe TRBD1 (6 bases). Trimming took off 0 bases at V and 6 bases at J, with 14 bases between the two ends. Germline assignment: CDR1 MNHNS and CDR2 SASEGT. The CDR3 has 16 amino acids. CDR3: CASSEALLDSHEKLFF. CDR3 nucleotide sequence: TGTGCCAGCAGTGAAGCGCTTCTGGACAGCCATGAAAAACTGTTTTTT.

The chain combines TRBV30 with TRBJ1-6; tentatively, D is TRBD1 (5 bases). The V gene's germline CDR1 is GTSNPN and CDR2 SVGIG (reference sequence). The V end lost 0 bases, the J end lost 14 bases, and 11 bases lay between the germline ends. The CDR3 totals 12 residues. CDR3 sequence reads: CAWSVGGSSLHF. In DNA form, the CDR3 reads TGTGCCTGGAGTGTGGGGGGTTCTTCCCTCCACTTT.

This clone occurred a few times. This chain uses TRBV6-5 with TRBJ2-1; D gene ambiguous. Germline-derived CDR1 and CDR2 are MNHEY and SVGAGI. V lost 0 bases and J lost 7, with 10 bases in between. The CDR3 covers 14 residues. CDR3 DNA sequence: TGTGCCAGCAGTTACTCTGCAGAAAGAAATGAGCAGTTCTTC. It codes for CASSYSAERNEQFF.

This sequence joins TRBV24-1 and TRBJ2-3; a possible D gene is TRBD2 (7 bases). Germline V gives CDR1 KGHDR, CDR2 SFDVKD. Trimming removed 3 bases from V and 6 bases from J, with 15 bases in between. The CDR3 totals 15 residues. This chain's CDR3 is CATSDRLGGRDTQYF. The DNA of the CDR3 is TGTGCCACCAGTGATCGGCTGGGGGGGCGGGATACGCAGTATTTT.

This clone showed up just once. This chain links TRBV6-5 with TRBJ1-3; D not certain. The CDR3 consists of 13 residues. Deletions cut 8 bases from V and 3 bases from J, with 11 bases between. Per the germline V gene, CDR1 is MNHEY and CDR2 is SVGAGI. CDR3 nucleotide sequence: TGTGCCAGCCAAGGCCCAGGTGGAAACACCATATATTTT. It encodes CASQGPGGNTIYF.

This chain joins TRBV12-3 or TRBV12-4 and TRBJ1-1; no reliable D call. V was clipped by 1 base and J by 3 bases, with 6 bases between them. CDR3 length equals 13 residues. Here the CDR3 reads CASSLVQDTEAFF. CDR3 in DNA: TGTGCCAGCAGTTTAGTCCAGGACACTGAAGCTTTCTTT.

The chain uses TRBV6-1 and TRBJ1-2; 9 nucleotides align to TRBD1. With V trimmed by 4 bases and J by 3 bases, 12 bases remained unmatched. CDR1 and CDR2 (germline): MNHNS, SASEGT. This CDR3 is built from 17 residues. The CDR3 loop is CASSGTAGTGRDYGYTF. As DNA, the CDR3 is TGTGCCAGCAGTGGAACGGCCGGGACAGGGCGAGACTATGGCTACACCTTC.

This clone was counted once. Other DNA variants within this sample encode the same CDR3. The chain uses TRBV4-3 and TRBJ1-1; tentative D call: TRBD1 (5 bases). V was shortened by 0 bases and J by 5 bases, with 7 bases between the two germline ends. This CDR3 contains 13 residues. The V gene's germline CDR1 is LGHNA and CDR2 YSLEER. Here the CDR3 DNA reads TGCGCCAGCAGCCAAGATAGGGGAACTGAAGCTTTCTTT. This gives the protein CASSQDRGTEAFF.

The chain is built from TRBV18 and TRBJ1-6; D gene unclear. This CDR3 is 15 amino acids long. V shed 1 base and J shed 6 bases, with 10 bases lying between them. Germline V gene sequence: CDR1 KGHSH, CDR2 LQKENI. The CDR3 DNA sequence: TGTGCCAGCTCACCACGCACAGAGAGTAATTCACCCCTCCACTTT. Residues: CASSPRTESNSPLHF. The whole variable domain, remainder taken from reference TRBV18 and TRBJ1-6, is NAGVMQNPRHLVRRRGQEARLRCSPMKGHSHVYWYRQLPEEGLKFMVYLQKENIIDESGMPKERFSAEFPKEGPSILRIQQVVRGDSAAYFCASSPRTESNSPLHFGNGTRLTVT.

This chain uses TRBV4-3 with TRBJ1-5; the D gene is possibly TRBD1 (6 bases). Per the germline V gene, CDR1 is LGHNA and CDR2 is YSLEER. Deletions cut 1 base from V and 4 bases from J, with 11 bases between. This CDR3 has 15 amino acids. The CDR3 nucleotides are TGCGCCAGCAGCCAAGTCAGGGGACTAAATCAGCCCCAGCATTTT. Translation: CASSQVRGLNQPQHF.

The CDR3 DNA is TGTGCCAGCATGAGGTGGACTAGCGGCGTCGGCACAGATACGCAGTATTTT. As protein: CASMRWTSGVGTDTQYF. This chain joins TRBV2 and TRBJ2-3; 10 bases map to TRBD2. This CDR3 comprises 17 residues. The germline gives CDR1 SNHLY, CDR2 FYNNEI. V lost 7 bases and J lost 1; bases outside the gene matches: 11.

V gene TRBV4-1 combines with J gene TRBJ1-2, with TRBD1 matching over 7 bases. The CDR3 is made up of 16 amino acids. The junction had 16 bases not matched to a gene; V was cut back by 5 bases and J by 7 bases. Germline V lookup: CDR1 MGHRA, CDR2 YSYEKL. The CDR3 nucleotides read TGCGCCAGCAGCGAAAGGGACAGCCTCAGGTGGTTTGGCTACACCTTC. Translation gives CASSERDSLRWFGYTF.

Concerning this clone: Other DNA sequences from this sample encode an identical CDR3 as well. The chain joins TRBV7-9 to TRBJ2-1; the match to TRBD2 covers 9 bases. The CDR3 length is 16 residues. V shed 5 bases and J 9 bases; nucleotides not matched to a gene: 14. From germline, CDR1 is SEHNR and CDR2 FQNEAQ (reference sequence). The CDR3 DNA reads TGTGCCAGCAGCCCAAACCCGGGATTAGCGGGAGCTGAGCAGTTCTTC. Protein sequence: CASSPNPGLAGAEQFF.

The chain is built from TRBV2 and TRBJ2-3, with D possibly TRBD1 on 6 matching bases. Trimming pared 10 bases from V and 4 bases from J, leaving 18 bases between. This CDR3 comprises 14 residues. Germline CDR1 reads SNHLY; CDR2 reads FYNNEI. CDR3 DNA sequence: TGTGCCACCTTGCAGGGGACGCGTTCAGATACGCAGTATTTT. The encoded protein is CATLQGTRSDTQYF.

The rearrangement joins TRBV14 to TRBJ2-5; D is perhaps TRBD1 (6 bases). The V gene's germline CDR1 is SGHDN and CDR2 FVKESK. The ends were cut back, 1 base at V and 5 bases at J, with 26 bases in the middle. This CDR3 comprises 19 residues. Written as DNA, the CDR3 is TGTGCCAGCAGCCAAGTGACATCGTGGGGGCGCCCTTGGGGGGAGACCCAGTACTTC. Translated, it gives CASSQVTSWGRPWGETQYF.

The chain has TRBV28 and TRBJ2-7; the D gene is possibly TRBD2 (6 bases). The CDR3 length is 13 residues. Per germline, CDR1 MDHEN and CDR2 SYDVKM. V lost 8 bases, J lost 1 base, and 12 bases lay in between. The CDR3 nucleotides read TGTGCCAGCTCTTGGCGGGGATCCTACGAGCAGTACTTC. It translates to CASSWRGSYEQYF.

The rearrangement links TRBV4-1 to TRBJ1-5; 7 bases match TRBD1. V was pared by 5 bases and J by 3 bases, with 7 bases of the junction left unmatched. Germline V lookup: CDR1 MGHRA, CDR2 YSYEKL. The CDR3 runs 15 residues. CDR3 region: CASSLQDRSNQPQHF. The CDR3 region has the DNA TGCGCCAGCAGCTTACAGGACAGGTCCAATCAGCCCCAGCATTTT.

This clone was observed once. V and J are TRBV2 and TRBJ2-7, with 8 bases fitting TRBD1. The germline gives CDR1 SNHLY, CDR2 FYNNEI. Trimming at V came to 6 bases and at J to 2 bases, leaving 9 bases not matched to a gene. The CDR3 extends over 15 amino acids. The CDR3 DNA is TGTGCCAGCAGAGTCCCCAGGGGGCCAACCTACGAGCAGTACTTC. It is translated as CASRVPRGPTYEQYF.

V usage is TRBV7-8 and J usage is TRBJ2-1; a weak D match, TRBD1 (5 bases). Germline V CDR1 and CDR2: SGHVS, FQNEAQ. Trimming took 5 bases from V and 10 from J, leaving 15 bases between them. The CDR3 spans 13 residues. The CDR3 bases are TGTGCCAGCAGCACAACAGGTGACTTGGAGCAGTTCTTC. Amino acid sequence: CASSTTGDLEQFF.

The rearrangement links TRBV6-5 to TRBJ1-2; 9 nucleotides match TRBD1. Germline V gives CDR1 MNHEY, CDR2 SVGAGI. The CDR3 is 14 amino acids. V trimming: 5 bases; J trimming: 8 bases; junction bases outside the gene matches: 9. The CDR3 reads CASSLGQGLTGYTF. The CDR3 nucleotides are TGTGCCAGCAGTCTCGGACAGGGGCTTACCGGCTACACCTTC.

The chain recombines TRBV5-1 with TRBJ1-1; 10 bases match TRBD1. This CDR3 is built from 17 residues. In germline, CDR1 is SGHRS, CDR2 YFSETQ. Unmatched junction bases numbered 15, after V lost 4 bases and J lost 6 bases. CDR3 protein: CASSLQSPGQGRPEAFF. The CDR3 region has the DNA TGCGCCAGCAGCCTACAGAGTCCGGGACAGGGGCGACCTGAAGCTTTCTTT. The full variable domain, completed using reference TRBV5-1 and TRBJ1-1, is KAGVTQTPRYLIKTRGQQVTLSCSPISGHRSVSWYQQTPGQGLQFLFEYFSETQRNKGNFPGRFSGRQFSNSRSEMNVSTLELGDSALYLCASSLQSPGQGRPEAFFGQGTRLTVV.

This clone was detected only once. The gene calls are TRBV5-6 and TRBJ1-2; 7 nucleotides match TRBD1. The germline CDR1 and CDR2 sequences are SGHDT and YYEEEE. The CDR3 contains 16 residues. V dropped 3 bases and J dropped 0; count of bases not matched to a gene: 8. The CDR3 here is CASSSPTGEANYGYTF. The CDR3 coding sequence is TGTGCCAGCAGCTCCCCCACAGGGGAGGCTAACTATGGCTACACCTTC.